This T cell receptor (beta chain) was recovered during a study of cytomegalovirus exposure and HLA in healthy donors. The PCR had 60 Vbeta and 13 Jbeta primers. The repertoire was sequenced with immunoSEQ multiplex PCR; TCRdb's copy has only in-frame clones and lacks some. In the table there are 99,000 or so clones, just over 75% of which are singletons. There are 19 residues in the CDR3. Between the trimmed V and J ends, which lost 1 base and 3 bases, there was a span of 25 bases. Germline V gene lookup returns CDR1 KGHSH and CDR2 LQKENI. The sequence was obtained from a man aged 40-55 years in good health and CMV-seropositive. The J gene is TRBJ2-7, the V gene TRBV18; D is possibly TRBD1 (6 bases). Specimen: PBMCs. The CDR3 bases are TGTGCCAGCTCACCACAGCTACAGGGAAGCGAGGTTCGGCTCTACGAGCAGTACTTC. This sequence encodes CASSPQLQGSEVRLYEQYF.